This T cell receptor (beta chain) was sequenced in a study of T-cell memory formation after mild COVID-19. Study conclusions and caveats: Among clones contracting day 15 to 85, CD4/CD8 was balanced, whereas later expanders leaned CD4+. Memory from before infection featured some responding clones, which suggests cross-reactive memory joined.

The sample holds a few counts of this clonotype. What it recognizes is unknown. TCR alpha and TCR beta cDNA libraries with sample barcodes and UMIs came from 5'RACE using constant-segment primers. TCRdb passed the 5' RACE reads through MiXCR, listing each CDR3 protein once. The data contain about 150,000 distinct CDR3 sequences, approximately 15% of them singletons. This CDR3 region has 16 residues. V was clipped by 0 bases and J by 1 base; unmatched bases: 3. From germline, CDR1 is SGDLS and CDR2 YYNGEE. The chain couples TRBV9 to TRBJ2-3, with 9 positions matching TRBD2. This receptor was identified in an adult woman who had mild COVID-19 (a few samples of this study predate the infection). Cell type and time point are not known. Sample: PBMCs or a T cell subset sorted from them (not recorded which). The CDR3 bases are TGTGCCAGCAGCGTAGGAGGCGGGAGGGGCACAGATACGCAGTATTTT. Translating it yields CASSVGGGRGTDTQYF.